This T cell receptor (beta chain) appears in the sequencing data of a study of T cell changes during pregnancy in multiple sclerosis. V lost 3 bases to trimming and J lost 11 bases, with 14 bases between them. The CDR3 is 13 residues long. Germline V lookup: CDR1 KGHSH, CDR2 LQKENI. The data were produced by immunoSEQ multiplex PCR, yet TCRdb's version contains in-frame clones alone and is incomplete. This table has about 52,000 clones, 90% to 95% appearing once. The chain uses TRBV18 and TRBJ2-1, with D hard to call. The starting material was CD4+ T cells from peripheral blood mononuclear cells, obtained before pregnancy. The receptor was isolated from a female donor with multiple sclerosis, enrolled in a pregnancy study. The CDR3 DNA follows: TGTGCCAGCTCACCGAGATTTGGGCAGAAGCAGTTCTTC. The encoded protein is CASSPRFGQKQFF.